Below, 13 T cell receptor beta chains from the same sample are listed, as sequenced in a study of CD8 T cells in Susac syndrome. RNA totalling roughly 0.45 to 1 ug underwent reverse transcription with random hexamers. MiXCR, run by TCRdb on the immunoSEQ multiplex PCR reads, gives a single entry per CDR3 protein. The sample lists roughly 150,000 distinct CDR3 sequences; around 96% were seen once. Input material: CD4+ T cells from PBMCs. The source of these receptors is a human donor with Susac syndrome.

The chain employs TRBV18 and TRBJ2-1; TRBD1 agrees at 7 bases. V dropped 3 bases and J dropped 7; count of bases not matched to a gene: 3. The CDR3 contains 13 residues. Germline lookup yields CDR1 KGHSH and CDR2 LQKENI. The CDR3 loop reads CASSPGQRNEQFF. The CDR3 bases are TGTGCCAGCTCACCGGGACAGAGAAATGAGCAGTTCTTC.

The CDR3 reads CASSQMLNTEAFF. The CDR3 bases are TGTGCCAGCAGCCAAATGTTGAACACTGAAGCTTTCTTT. The rearrangement joins TRBV14 to TRBJ1-1, with D uncertain. Germline loops: CDR1 SGHDN, CDR2 FVKESK. V lost 2 bases and J 0 bases, leaving 4 bases between the germline ends. The CDR3 runs to 13 residues.

The chain joins TRBV20-1 to TRBJ2-4; 7 nucleotides agree with TRBD1. V dropped 3 bases and J dropped 13; count of bases not matched to a gene: 6. The germline gives CDR1 DFQATT, CDR2 SNEGSKA (reference sequence). The CDR3 extends over 11 amino acids. The chain's CDR3 is CSASRPRGQYF. The DNA for the CDR3 is TGCAGTGCTAGTAGGCCCAGGGGGCAGTACTTC.

The V and J genes are TRBV30 and TRBJ1-2, with TRBD1 as a possible D gene (5 bases). Germline-derived CDR1 and CDR2 are GTSNPN and SVGIG (reference sequence). This CDR3 contains 13 residues. V was trimmed by 5 bases and J by 4 bases, leaving 14 bases between them. Here the CDR3 reads CAWSGPVGYGYTF. For the CDR3, the DNA is TGTGCCTGGTCGGGACCCGTAGGCTATGGCTACACCTTC. The whole variable domain, remainder taken from reference TRBV30 and TRBJ1-2, is SQTIHQWPATLVQPVGSPLSLECTVEGTSNPNLYWYRQAAGRGLQLLFYSVGIGQISSEVPQNLSASRPQDRQFILSSKKLLLSDSGFYLCAWSGPVGYGYTFGSGTRLTVV.

Comment on this clonotype: One end of the junction is discordant with germline, which a read error may explain. The chain links TRBV20-1 to TRBJ2-1; maybe TRBD1 (7 bases). Germline V lookup: CDR1 DFQATT, CDR2 SNEGSKA (reference sequence). The CDR3 is made up of 11 amino acids. The CDR3 region is CSARIRGAQVF. The CDR3 coding sequence is TGCAGTGCTAGAATCAGGGGGGCCCAGGTCTTC.

V usage is TRBV20-1 and J usage is TRBJ1-2; the D is unclear. The CDR3 extends over 11 amino acids. Germline CDR1 and CDR2: DFQATT and SNEGSKA (reference sequence). The germline V and J ends were trimmed by 6 bases and 4 bases, with 9 bases remaining between them. CDR3 sequence (DNA): TGCAGTGCCCTTAGGTCCTATGGCTACACCTTC. It translates to CSALRSYGYTF.

The genes are TRBV4-2 and TRBJ1-2; D might be TRBD1 (5 bases). The CDR3 has 15 residues. CDR1 and CDR2 from the germline V gene are LGHNA and YNFKEQ. Trimming pared 0 bases from V and 4 bases from J, leaving 12 bases between. The CDR3 DNA follows: TGTGCCAGCAGCCAAGATTTTGGGGACGGCTATGGCTACACCTTC. This gives the protein CASSQDFGDGYGYTF.

This sequence joins TRBV27 and TRBJ2-3; the D gene is possibly TRBD1 (5 bases). Between the trimmed V and J ends, which lost 11 bases and 1 base, there was a span of 10 bases. CDR3 length equals 12 residues. Per the germline V gene, CDR1 is MNHEY and CDR2 is SMNVEV (reference sequence). The CDR3 is CAGALGTDTQYF. CDR3 nucleotide sequence: TGTGCCGGGGCCCTAGGCACAGATACGCAGTATTTT.

J is TRBJ2-3 and V is TRBV19, with a possible D match to TRBD2 (6 bases). This CDR3 contains 18 residues. Per the germline V gene, CDR1 is LNHDA and CDR2 is SQIVND (reference sequence). V lost 0 bases, J lost 0 bases, and 16 bases lay in between. Here the CDR3 reads CASSIDLGRRESTDTQYF. The CDR3, as DNA: TGTGCCAGTAGTATAGATCTGGGCAGGAGGGAGAGCACAGATACGCAGTATTTT. Combining the CDR3 with reference TRBV19 and TRBJ2-3 gives the whole variable domain DGGITQSPKYLFRKEGQNVTLSCEQNLNHDAMYWYRQDPGQGLRLIYYSQIVNDFQKGDIAEGYSVSREKKESFPLTVTSAQKNPTAFYLCASSIDLGRRESTDTQYFGPGTRLTVL.

This clonotype was observed a single time. DNA of the CDR3: TGCAGCGCCAAGAACGGCGGGGGGGCGAATGAGCAGTTCTTC. Its protein is CSAKNGGGANEQFF. The genes are TRBV29-1 and TRBJ2-1, with TRBD2 matching 9 bases. The CDR3 sequence is 14 residues long. Germline CDR1 and CDR2: SQVTM and ANQGSEA. V shed 7 bases, J shed 7 bases, and the junction held 11 bases outside the gene matches.

CDR3 DNA sequence: TGCAGCGTTTTGGGGGAGGGACAGGGCGGCTATGGCTACACCTTC. Its translation: CSVLGEGQGGYGYTF. The genes are TRBV29-1 and TRBJ1-2; the match to TRBD1 covers 9 bases. CDR1 and CDR2 (germline): SQVTM, ANQGSEA. CDR3 length: 15 residues. V was pared by 5 bases and J by 4 bases, with 11 bases of the junction left unmatched. Together with reference TRBV29-1 and TRBJ1-2, the CDR3 gives the full variable domain: SAVISQKPSRDICQRGTSLTIQCQVDSQVTMMFWYRQQPGQSLTLIATANQGSEATYESGFVIDKFPISRPNLTFSTLTVSNMSPEDSSIYLCSVLGEGQGGYGYTFGSGTRLTVV.

This sequence joins TRBV20-1 and TRBJ2-5; D ambiguous. Trimming took off 0 bases at V and 3 bases at J, with 14 bases between the two ends. This CDR3 region has 15 residues. Germline assignment: CDR1 DFQATT and CDR2 SNEGSKA (reference sequence). CDR3 coding DNA: TGCAGTGCTAGAGATCCAATGGGAAGGGAAGAGACCCAGTACTTC. Its translation: CSARDPMGREETQYF.

This clonotype has only one observation. This chain uses TRBV3-1 with TRBJ2-1; D gene uncertain. The CDR3 length is 15 residues. The germline V gene has CDR1 LGHDT and CDR2 YNNKEL (reference sequence). The ends were cut back, 1 base at V and 0 bases at J, with 7 bases in the middle. CDR3 protein: CASSQGGNSYNEQFF. The CDR3 DNA follows: TGTGCCAGCAGCCAAGGCGGAAACTCCTACAATGAGCAGTTCTTC.